One sample yielded the 18 T cell receptor beta chains listed below, sequenced in a study of cytomegalovirus exposure and HLA in healthy donors. Primers included in the PCR were 60 Vbeta and 13 Jbeta primers. Some clones are missing from TCRdb's copy, which holds only in-frame ones; the method was immunoSEQ multiplex PCR. The sample lists 110,000 to 150,000 clones, 76% occurring once. Sequencing was carried out using PBMCs. The receptors come from a middle-aged woman in good health and CMV-seronegative.

The CDR3 region has the DNA TGTGCCAGCACCTCGAACCCGGACAGGGGGCGGCTCACGCAGTATTTT. Translating gives CASTSNPDRGRLTQYF. The chain uses TRBV5-4 and TRBJ2-3, with TRBD1 matching 11 bases. Germline V CDR1 and CDR2: SGHNT, YYREEE (reference sequence). J was trimmed by 9 bases and V by 6 bases; bases with no gene match: 15. The CDR3 totals 16 residues. The entire variable domain, with the rest obtained from reference TRBV5-4 and TRBJ2-3, is as follows: ETGVTQSPTHLIKTRGQQVTLRCSSQSGHNTVSWYQQALGQGPQFIFQYYREEENGRGNFPPRFSGLQFPNYSSELNVNALELDDSALYLCASTSNPDRGRLTQYFGPGTRLTVL.

DNA of the CDR3: TGTGCCAGCAGTTATGGCAGGGCGAATCAGCCCCAGCATTTT. Translating gives CASSYGRANQPQHF. V gene TRBV6-5 combines with J gene TRBJ1-5; D may be TRBD1 (5 bases). The V gene's germline CDR1 is MNHEY and CDR2 SVGAGI. The CDR3 runs to 14 residues. The germline V and J ends were trimmed by 3 bases and 4 bases, with 10 bases remaining between them.

This rearrangement joins TRBV27 to TRBJ1-2; 9 bases line up with TRBD1. There are 16 residues in the CDR3. Germline trimming cut 0 bases from V and 6 bases from J; bases unmatched to any gene: 8. Looked up from germline, CDR1 is MNHEY and CDR2 is SMNVEV (reference sequence). This chain's CDR3 is CASSLSGTGYINGYTF. The CDR3 DNA reads TGTGCCAGCAGTTTATCAGGGACAGGGTATATTAATGGCTACACCTTC.

This clone was detected a few times. The chain uses TRBV10-1 and TRBJ1-1; D ambiguous. Trimming took 5 bases from V and 4 from J, leaving 14 bases between them. The CDR3 is 14 residues long. Germline CDR1 WNHNN, CDR2 SYGVQD (reference sequence). The CDR3 DNA sequence: TGCGCCAGCAGTAAAAACAGTCCCTTCACTGAAGCTTTCTTT. Protein: CASSKNSPFTEAFF.

The rearrangement uses TRBV2 and TRBJ1-5; 9 bases are shared with TRBD1. Germline values: CDR1 SNHLY, CDR2 FYNNEI. V shed 0 bases and J 3 bases; nucleotides not matched to a gene: 3. The CDR3 is 16 amino acids. This CDR3 is CASSEARTGANQPQHF. The CDR3 bases are TGTGCCAGCAGTGAAGCCAGGACAGGGGCCAATCAGCCCCAGCATTTT.

V gene TRBV4-1 combines with J gene TRBJ1-2, with 8 bases identical to TRBD1. The V gene end was trimmed by 0 bases and the J gene end by 4 bases; junction bases not matched to a gene: 13. This CDR3 contains 18 residues. Germline V gives CDR1 MGHRA, CDR2 YSYEKL. CDR3 DNA sequence: TGCGCCAGCAGCCAAGAAGACAGGGGCTCCCCTTCCCGCTATGGCTACACCTTC. Its translation: CASSQEDRGSPSRYGYTF.

This sequence joins TRBV5-5 and TRBJ1-4; a possible D gene is TRBD1 (5 bases). The CDR3 runs to 17 residues. Trimming left V 0 bases short and J 8 bases short, with 20 bases between. The germline CDR1 and CDR2 sequences are SGHKS and YYEKEE (reference sequence). In DNA form, the CDR3 reads TGTGCCAGCAGCTTGGTGGGGGGGGACCCGACGGACGAAAAACTGTTTTTT. Translating gives CASSLVGGDPTDEKLFF.

This chain joins TRBV7-9 and TRBJ1-1; TRBD1 aligns across 7 bases. CDR3 size: 13 residues. The germline V gene has CDR1 SEHNR and CDR2 FQNEAQ (reference sequence). The CDR3 region has the DNA TGTGCTACTCACAAGGGGGCGAACACTGAAGCTTTCTTT. Protein product: CATHKGANTEAFF.

J is TRBJ2-7 and V is TRBV6-5, with 8 bases fitting TRBD1. CDR1 is MNHEY and CDR2 is SVGAGI in the germline V gene. After removal of 2 bases from V and 4 bases from J, the junction contained 7 bases not matched to a gene. The length of the CDR3 is 15 residues. The CDR3 region is CASSYGAGGAYEQYF. The CDR3 DNA follows: TGTGCCAGCAGTTACGGAGCAGGGGGCGCATACGAGCAGTACTTC.

The J gene is TRBJ2-3, the V gene TRBV6-4; tentative D call: TRBD1 (6 bases). The CDR3 runs to 15 residues. V lost 2 bases, J lost 2 bases, and 11 bases lay in between. Germline V gives CDR1 MRHNA, CDR2 SNTAGT. CDR3 sequence reads: CASSDRGHDTDTQYF. CDR3 DNA sequence: TGTGCCAGCAGTGACCGGGGACACGACACAGATACGCAGTATTTT.

The chain joins TRBV6-1 to TRBJ1-4; D unclear. Trimming stripped 3 bases from V and 4 bases from J, with 12 bases between. Germline CDR1 MNHNS, CDR2 SASEGT. The CDR3 is 15 amino acids. The CDR3 loop is CASSERWENNEKLFF. DNA of the CDR3: TGTGCCAGCAGTGAGAGGTGGGAGAATAATGAAAAACTGTTTTTT.

The rearrangement links TRBV5-1 to TRBJ2-1, with unresolved D. The V gene's germline CDR1 is SGHRS and CDR2 YFSETQ. V was trimmed by 0 bases and J by 2 bases, leaving 9 bases between them. The CDR3 contains 15 residues. The DNA of the CDR3 is TGCGCCAGCAGCTTGGCGTCAGTTACCTACAATGAGCAGTTCTTC. This encodes CASSLASVTYNEQFF. Complete variable domain (other parts from reference TRBV5-1 and TRBJ2-1): KAGVTQTPRYLIKTRGQQVTLSCSPISGHRSVSWYQQTPGQGLQFLFEYFSETQRNKGNFPGRFSGRQFSNSRSEMNVSTLELGDSALYLCASSLASVTYNEQFFGPGTRLTVL.

The chain combines TRBV11-2 with TRBJ2-3; 9 bases align to TRBD1. Germline V gives CDR1 SGHAT, CDR2 FQNNGV. This CDR3 is built from 16 residues. V lost 3 bases, J lost 2 bases, and 6 bases stayed unmatched. The DNA of the CDR3 is TGTGCCAGCAGCTTTGACAGGGGGGCAATCACAGATACGCAGTATTTT. As protein: CASSFDRGAITDTQYF.

The chain is built from TRBV6-1 and TRBJ1-4; possibly TRBD1 for D (6 bases). V gave up 6 bases and J gave up 12 bases, with 23 bases separating them. The CDR3 sequence is 15 residues long. Germline V gene data show CDR1 as MNHNS and CDR2 as SASEGT. CDR3 sequence: CASSLGQITGTQLFF. The CDR3 DNA sequence: TGTGCCAGCAGCTTGGGCCAAATCACGGGGACACAACTGTTTTTT.

The J gene is TRBJ1-5, the V gene TRBV19, with 8 bases aligning to TRBD1. In germline, CDR1 is LNHDA, CDR2 SQIVND (reference sequence). The CDR3 sequence is 14 residues long. Trimming removed 4 bases from V and 6 bases from J; junction bases left unmatched: 5. Written as DNA, the CDR3 is TGTGCCAGTAGTAACCCAGGGGGCCGTCAGCCCCAGCATTTT. This encodes CASSNPGGRQPQHF.

V and J are TRBV7-8 and TRBJ2-5, with 7 bases fitting TRBD1. The J call may not be correct, given that the DNA end is closer to TRBJ2-7. CDR1 is SGHVS, CDR2 FQNEAQ, per germline. The CDR3 covers 15 residues. CDR3 sequence reads: CASTIQGIHSYEQYF. CDR3 coding DNA: TGTGCCAGCACCATACAGGGGATTCACTCCTACGAGCAGTACTTC.

Concerning this clone itself: The junction departs from the called germline gene at one end, perhaps through a read error. Other DNA sequences in the same sample also yield this CDR3. CDR3: CASRRGTLNYGYTF. The CDR3 DNA follows: TGTGCCAGCAGGAGGGGGACCCTTAACTATGGCTACACCTTT. V gene TRBV6-1 combines with J gene TRBJ1-2; perhaps TRBD1 as D (6 bases). Germline-derived CDR1 and CDR2 are MNHNS and SASEGT. This CDR3 is 14 amino acids long.

The chain links TRBV18 to TRBJ1-2; 9 bases line up with TRBD1. The CDR3 is 15 residues long. Germline V gene lookup returns CDR1 KGHSH and CDR2 LQKENI. V was pared by 3 bases and J by 2 bases, with 4 bases of the junction left unmatched. The CDR3 DNA is TGTGCCAGCTCACCGGGACAGGGCTGGAACTATGGCTACACCTTC. Amino acids: CASSPGQGWNYGYTF.